This T cell receptor (beta chain) was retrieved from a study of regulatory T cells in long-lasting Graves disease. Construction of the TCR beta libraries employed iRepertoire HTBI primers in conjunction with Arm-PCR of CDR3 regions. TCRdb used MiXCR to reprocess the multiplex PCR reads, holding one entry per CDR3 protein. The top ten hold approximately 30% of the sample, which has a few hundred thousand distinct CDR3 sequences, 20% to 25% seen once. V lost 0 bases, J lost 10 bases, and 7 bases lay in between. Germline CDR1 SGDLS, CDR2 YYNGEE. The CDR3 contains 12 residues. This clonotype has more than one count but fewer than ten. Antigen specificity is unknown. The time point here: persistent/refractory GD, antithyroid drugs over 5 years with positive TRAb. PBMCs were the source of the RNA used for TCR sequencing. By American Thyroid Association guidelines, Graves' disease was diagnosed in the cohort.

Study-wide points: The analysis examined peripheral blood only and excluded thyroid tissue. Gene preferences differed: TRBV28, TRBJ1-2, TRBJ2-5 in persistent cases.

This TCR came from a woman aged 35 to 49 with Graves disease. This material consisted of peripheral blood mononuclear cells (PBMCs), taken when the disease was refractory, from a patient treated with antithyroid drugs. The chain has TRBV9 and TRBJ2-2; D not resolved. The CDR3 loop reads CASSVGPQELFF. CDR3 nucleotides: TGTGCCAGCAGCGTAGGACCGCAGGAGCTGTTTTTT.